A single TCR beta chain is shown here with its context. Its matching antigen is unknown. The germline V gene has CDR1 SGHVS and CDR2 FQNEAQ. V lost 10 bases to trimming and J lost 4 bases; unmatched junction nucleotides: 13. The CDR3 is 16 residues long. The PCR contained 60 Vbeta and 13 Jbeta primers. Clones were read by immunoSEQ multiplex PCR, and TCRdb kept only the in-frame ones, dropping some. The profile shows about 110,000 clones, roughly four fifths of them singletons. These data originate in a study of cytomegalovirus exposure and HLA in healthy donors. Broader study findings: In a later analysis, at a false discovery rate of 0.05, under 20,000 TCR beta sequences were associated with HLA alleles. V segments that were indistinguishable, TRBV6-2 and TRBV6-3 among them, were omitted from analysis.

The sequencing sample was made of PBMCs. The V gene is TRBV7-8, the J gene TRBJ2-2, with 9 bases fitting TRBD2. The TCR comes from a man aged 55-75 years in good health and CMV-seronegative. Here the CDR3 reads CATRAGGNSGTGELFF. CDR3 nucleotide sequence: TGTGCCACCAGAGCGGGGGGAAATTCGGGCACCGGGGAGCTGTTTTTT.